This T cell receptor (beta chain) was obtained from a study of control samples from healthy donors and cancer patients. Clones were sequenced by immunoSEQ multiplex PCR, and TCRdb holds only the in-frame ones, with some missing. This sample has just over 80,000 clones, with just under 90% found just once. Sample: blood. This TCR was recovered from a man aged 50-60 years in good health.

The CDR3 sequence: CASSESGEIEAFF. The CDR3 coding sequence is TGTGCCAGCAGTGAATCAGGGGAGATTGAAGCTTTCTTT. V is TRBV6-1 and J is TRBJ1-1; a possible D gene is TRBD1 (6 bases). There are 13 residues in the CDR3. V lost 2 bases and J lost 7, with 11 bases in between. Germline V gene lookup returns CDR1 MNHNS and CDR2 SASEGT.